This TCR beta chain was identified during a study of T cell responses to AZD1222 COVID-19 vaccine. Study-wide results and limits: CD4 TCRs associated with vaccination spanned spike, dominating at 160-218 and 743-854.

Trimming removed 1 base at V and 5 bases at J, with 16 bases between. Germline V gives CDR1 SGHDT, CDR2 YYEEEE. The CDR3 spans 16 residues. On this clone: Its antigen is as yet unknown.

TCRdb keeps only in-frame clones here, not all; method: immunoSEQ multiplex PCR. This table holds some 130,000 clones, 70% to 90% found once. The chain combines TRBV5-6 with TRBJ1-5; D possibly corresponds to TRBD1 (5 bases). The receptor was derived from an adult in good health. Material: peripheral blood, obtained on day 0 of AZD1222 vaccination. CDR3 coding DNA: TGTGCCAGCAGCTTGAAAGGGGCGCCTGCCCATCAGCCCCAGCATTTT. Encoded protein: CASSLKGAPAHQPQHF. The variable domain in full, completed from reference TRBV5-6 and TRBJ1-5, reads DAGVTQSPTHLIKTRGQQVTLRCSPKSGHDTVSWYQQALGQGPQFIFQYYEEEERQRGNFPDRFSGHQFPNYSSELNVNALLLGDSALYLCASSLKGAPAHQPQHFGDGTRLSIL.